This paragraph reports one T cell receptor beta chain. The target antigen is unknown. The record originates from a study of somatic mutations in cytotoxic T cells in rheumatoid arthritis. General study points: With roughly 63 patients examined, roughly eight had a largest CD8+ clone exceeding 20% of CD8+ cells. For rheumatoid arthritis patients, CD8+ clonality increased with age, whereas it did not in healthy controls.

The repertoire was sequenced with immunoSEQ multiplex PCR; TCRdb's copy has only in-frame clones and lacks some. The sample has some 38,000 clones; around 80% are singletons. Germline loops: CDR1 SGDLS, CDR2 YYNGEE. With V trimmed by 3 bases and J by 5 bases, 5 bases remained unmatched. The CDR3 consists of 16 residues. The specimen sequenced was CD8+ T cells sorted from blood. This rearrangement joins TRBV9 to TRBJ2-2, with 12 bases aligning to TRBD2. The source of this sequence is a middle-aged man in good health. Written as DNA, the CDR3 is TGTGCCAGCAGCGACTCCGGGACTAGCGGGACCGGGGAGCTGTTTTTT. Its translation: CASSDSGTSGTGELFF.